The rows below give T cell receptor beta chains drawn from one sample of a study of OX40 agonist ivuxolimab in advanced cancers. Measured with immunoSEQ multiplex PCR; TCRdb has only the in-frame clones, and not every one. The table lists about 66,000 clones, about 88% of them singletons. This specimen consisted of CD4+ or CD8+ T cells sorted from blood, obtained in a trial of the OX40 agonist ivuxolimab. The receptor source for this set is an adult with an advanced solid tumor such as melanoma, head and neck, liver or kidney cancer. Both conserved end residues are part of each CDR3. The D gene is left open where the match is weak. Only part of the rows carry a size: once, few, many, or a class if the clone is expanded.

DNA,CDR3,J,V,size,D
TGTGCCAGCTCCCACGGGGATAATTCACCCCTCCACTTT,CASSHGDNSPLHF,TRBJ1-6,TRBV9,NA,NA
TGTGCCAGCAGTGAATATAAGCGGGGGGGCCTAACCGAGCAGTTCTTC,CASSEYKRGGLTEQFF,TRBJ2-1,TRBV25-1,once,TRBD2
TGTGCCAGCAGCCGAACGGACAGAAAACATGAAAAACTGTTTTTT,CASSRTDRKHEKLFF,TRBJ1-4,TRBV4-2,once,NA
TGTGCCAGCAGAACAGGGGCCCCCCCCCATGGCTACACCTTC,CASRTGAPPHGYTF,TRBJ1-2,TRBV6-5,few,TRBD1
TGTGCCAGCAGACCAGGGGTCTACACAGATACGCAGTATTTT,CASRPGVYTDTQYF,TRBJ2-3,TRBV27,once,NA
TGTGCCAGCAGTGGACAATCAAGCTCTGGAAACACCATATATTTT,CASSGQSSSGNTIYF,TRBJ1-3,TRBV2,NA,NA
TGTGCCAGTTCTACCATCCCCAATGAGCAGTTCTTC,CASSTIPNEQFF,TRBJ2-1,TRBV7-2,NA,NA
TGCGCCAGCAGTCCAGCCGTGGGGGAGAAGGGAAACACCATATATTTT,CASSPAVGEKGNTIYF,TRBJ1-3,TRBV23-1,NA,NA
TGTGCCAGCGGACAGGGACCAAAAAACACCATATATTTT,CASGQGPKNTIYF,TRBJ1-3,TRBV6-5,NA,TRBD1
TGTGCCAGCAGCCCCCCCGGGGGAGGCAAGACCCAGTACTTC,CASSPPGGGKTQYF,TRBJ2-5,TRBV28,NA,NA
TGTGCCAGCAGCGTAGGGACAGGTTCCTTCTATGGCTACACCTTC,CASSVGTGSFYGYTF,TRBJ1-2,TRBV9,NA,TRBD1
TGCGCCAGCAGCTTTGGAGGGGTATATGATACGCAGTATTTT,CASSFGGVYDTQYF,TRBJ2-3,TRBV5-1,NA,NA
TGTGCCAGCAGTGTGGGCTGGAACACCGGGGAGCTGTTTTTT,CASSVGWNTGELFF,TRBJ2-2,TRBV2,NA,NA
TGCAGCGTTAGGATCCAGGACTACGAGCAGTACTTC,CSVRIQDYEQYF,TRBJ2-7,TRBV29-1,NA,NA
TGTGCCAGCAGTCTGCTGGACAGAAACTATGGCTACACCTTC,CASSLLDRNYGYTF,TRBJ1-2,TRBV5-5,NA,NA
TGTGCCAGCAGTTACTCAGCGGGGGGGGGTGAAAAACTGTTTTTT,CASSYSAGGGEKLFF,TRBJ1-4,TRBV6-5,few,NA
TGTGCCAGCAGCTTCATAGATACGCAGTATTTT,CASSFIDTQYF,TRBJ2-3,TRBV7-2,NA,NA
TGTGCCAGCAGCGTTCCGGGACAGGGTGCCCGGGAGACCCAGTACTTC,CASSVPGQGARETQYF,TRBJ2-5,TRBV9,NA,TRBD1
TGTGCCTCGGACACTGGGGGGGCTGAAGCTTTCTTT,CASDTGGAEAFF,TRBJ1-1,TRBV30,NA,NA
TGTGCCAGCAGCCAAGATGAAGGACGGGCCATATATTTT,CASSQDEGRAIYF,TRBJ1-3,TRBV4-2,once,NA
TGTGCCAGCAGTTACGTCTCAAAGGGCTACACCTTC,CASSYVSKGYTF,TRBJ1-2,TRBV5-5,NA,NA
TGTGCCAGCAGCTTAGAAAGGGGGTCGGGGACTGAAGCTTTCTTT,CASSLERGSGTEAFF,TRBJ1-1,TRBV11-3,NA,NA